This entry lists 27 T cell receptor beta chains sequenced from one sample in a study of cytomegalovirus exposure and HLA in healthy donors. The PCR had 60 Vbeta and 13 Jbeta primers. Sequencing used immunoSEQ multiplex PCR; TCRdb keeps in-frame clones, though not all of them. This table has 100,000 to 150,000 clones, just under 75% appearing once. The source material was PBMCs. The receptor source for this set is a man between 60 and 70 years old in good health and CMV-seropositive.

The chain joins TRBV7-2 to TRBJ1-6, with 7 bases fitting TRBD1. The CDR3 covers 14 residues. Germline V gives CDR1 SGHTA, CDR2 FQGNSA. V lost 5 bases to trimming and J lost 8 bases; unmatched junction nucleotides: 6. CDR3 coding DNA: TGTGCCAGCAGCCTACAGGGGTGGTATTCACCCCTCCACTTT. This gives the protein CASSLQGWYSPLHF.

V and J are TRBV7-8 and TRBJ1-4; no firm D call. Trimming left V 5 bases short and J 2 bases short, with 9 bases between. CDR1 and CDR2 from the germline V gene are SGHVS and FQNEAQ. The CDR3 is 14 amino acids. CDR3 residues: CASSHLSTNEKLFF. CDR3 coding DNA: TGTGCCAGCAGCCACTTGAGTACTAATGAAAAACTGTTTTTT.

The chain carries TRBV2 and TRBJ2-5; perhaps TRBD2 as D (5 bases). Germline CDR1 SNHLY, CDR2 FYNNEI. V was clipped by 3 bases and J by 11 bases, with 19 bases between them. The CDR3 has 14 amino acids. DNA of the CDR3: TGTGCCAGCAGTGACCGGGGAGCCTCCTTTGAGCAGTACTTC. It translates to CASSDRGASFEQYF.

The chain couples TRBV5-6 to TRBJ1-1; D not certain. V was pared by 4 bases and J by 10 bases, with 11 bases between. The CDR3 runs 11 residues. In germline, CDR1 is SGHDT, CDR2 YYEEEE. Written as DNA, the CDR3 is TGTGCCAGCAGCCGCGGTACGGCAGCTTTCTTT. Amino acid sequence: CASSRGTAAFF.

This sequence joins TRBV19 and TRBJ2-1; perhaps TRBD2 as D (5 bases). With 6 bases removed from V and 6 bases from J, the gap between germline ends came to 21 bases. The germline V gene has CDR1 LNHDA and CDR2 SQIVND (reference sequence). This CDR3 is built from 16 residues. The CDR3 spells CASSLRRSSSSNEQFF. CDR3 nucleotide sequence: TGTGCCAGTAGCCTAAGGAGGTCCTCGAGTAGCAATGAGCAGTTCTTC.

The chain joins TRBV7-2 to TRBJ2-3; 8 bases line up with TRBD2. Trimming at V came to 3 bases and at J to 6 bases, leaving 14 bases not matched to a gene. Per the germline V gene, CDR1 is SGHTA and CDR2 is FQGNSA. The CDR3 runs 17 residues. CDR3 DNA sequence: TGTGCCAGCAGCTTCGGGGGGGGCCTTCCAACATTGGATACGCAGTATTTT. This sequence encodes CASSFGGGLPTLDTQYF.

The chain links TRBV5-1 to TRBJ2-5; possible D gene TRBD2, 5 bases. The CDR3 runs to 12 residues. Trimming took off 0 bases at V and 11 bases at J, with 11 bases between the two ends. Germline CDR1 is SGHRS and CDR2 is YFSETQ. Here the CDR3 reads CASSLVGVGQYF. The CDR3 nucleotides read TGCGCCAGCAGCTTGGTCGGGGTTGGGCAGTACTTC.

The gene calls are TRBV7-9 and TRBJ1-2; the match to TRBD1 covers 8 bases. The V gene's germline CDR1 is SEHNR and CDR2 FQNEAQ (reference sequence). The CDR3 runs 15 residues. The J segment lost 3 bases and the V segment lost 5 bases, leaving 8 bases of the junction unmatched. The CDR3 loop reads CASSPRQGWDYGYTF. The CDR3 nucleotides are TGTGCCAGCAGCCCTCGACAGGGGTGGGACTATGGCTACACCTTC. Full variable domain (remainder filled in from reference TRBV7-9 and TRBJ1-2): DTGVSQNPRHKITKRGQNVTFRCDPISEHNRLYWYRQTLGQGPEFLTYFQNEAQLEKSRLLSDRFSAERPKGSFSTLEIQRTEQGDSAMYLCASSPRQGWDYGYTFGSGTRLTVV.

The chain joins TRBV6-5 to TRBJ2-5, with 8 bases identical to TRBD2. CDR3 length: 13 residues. CDR1 is MNHEY and CDR2 is SVGAGI in the germline V gene. Losses at the gene ends were 11 bases for V and 2 bases for J; bases not matched to a gene: 7. CDR3 protein: CASNGRGQETQYF. The CDR3 nucleotides read TGTGCCTCCAACGGGAGGGGGCAAGAGACCCAGTACTTC.

This chain uses TRBV21-1 with TRBJ2-5; the table assigns TRBD2, which was not confirmed against the DNA. TRBV21-1 is a known pseudogene. CDR3 size: 15 residues. The CDR3 region is CASSLEAADQETQYF. As DNA, the CDR3 is TGTGCCAGCAGCCTAGAGGCCGCTGATCAAGAGACCCAGTACTTC.

V is TRBV2 and J is TRBJ2-7; the match to TRBD2 covers 11 bases. V was pared by 6 bases and J by 1 base, with 8 bases of the junction left unmatched. The CDR3 totals 16 residues. Germline CDR1 is SNHLY and CDR2 is FYNNEI. The CDR3 sequence: CASRRLAGSGSYEQYF. The CDR3 nucleotides are TGTGCCAGCAGGAGACTAGCGGGATCTGGTTCCTACGAGCAGTACTTC.

A single count supports this clone. This chain uses TRBV27 with TRBJ1-4; maybe TRBD1 (6 bases). Germline values: CDR1 MNHEY, CDR2 SMNVEV (reference sequence). V gave up 6 bases and J gave up 5 bases, with 16 bases separating them. The CDR3 length is 15 residues. This chain's CDR3 is CASSARQASNEKLFF. CDR3 DNA sequence: TGTGCCAGCAGCGCGCGACAGGCCTCCAATGAAAAACTGTTTTTT.

There are a few counts of this clone. The chain is built from TRBV14 and TRBJ1-1; TRBD1 matches 10 bases. The V gene's germline CDR1 is SGHDN and CDR2 FVKESK. The trim removed 0 bases at V and 3 bases at J, leaving 7 bases unmatched. CDR3 length: 17 amino acids. The CDR3 nucleotides read TGTGCCAGCAGCCAAGAGACAGGGGGCGAAGGGGACACTGAAGCTTTCTTT. Protein sequence: CASSQETGGEGDTEAFF.

This clone was recorded once. The gene calls are TRBV11-1 and TRBJ1-1; the D is unclear. This CDR3 is built from 14 residues. V was pared by 5 bases and J by 1 base, with 11 bases between. Germline CDR1 reads SGHAT; CDR2 reads FQDESV (reference sequence). The CDR3 reads CASSAQVGNTEAFF. Here the CDR3 DNA reads TGTGCCAGCAGCGCCCAGGTGGGGAACACTGAAGCTTTCTTT.

V is TRBV19 and J is TRBJ1-5; tentative D call: TRBD1 (5 bases). V lost 0 bases to trimming and J lost 11 bases, with 11 bases between them. This CDR3 is 13 amino acids long. Germline assignment: CDR1 LNHDA and CDR2 SQIVND (reference sequence). The DNA for the CDR3 is TGTGCCAGTAGTATAGAAAACAGGTTTGCCCAGCATTTT. Translation gives CASSIENRFAQHF.

This chain uses TRBV11-2 with TRBJ2-7; TRBD1 matches at 10 bases. V lost 5 bases, J lost 5 bases, and 3 bases stayed unmatched. Per the germline V gene, CDR1 is SGHAT and CDR2 is FQNNGV. The CDR3 is 13 amino acids. CDR3 nucleotides: TGTGCCAGCAGCGGCGACAGGGGGCACGAGCAGTACTTC. Translating gives CASSGDRGHEQYF.

This clone has more than one count but fewer than ten. This chain uses TRBV18 with TRBJ1-2; no clear D. CDR3 length: 14 residues. In germline, CDR1 is KGHSH, CDR2 LQKENI. Trimming took 3 bases from V and 4 from J, leaving 12 bases between them. Here the CDR3 DNA reads TGTGCCAGCTCACCGCCGGGTTTCAGCTATGGCTACACCTTC. Residues: CASSPPGFSYGYTF.

This clone showed up just once. The chain couples TRBV9 to TRBJ1-6, with a possible D match to TRBD1 (5 bases). V lost 0 bases, J lost 9 bases, and 19 bases lay in between. This CDR3 comprises 17 residues. The germline CDR1 and CDR2 sequences are SGDLS and YYNGEE. The CDR3: CASSVAGSGVGGSPLHF. The CDR3 DNA sequence: TGTGCCAGCAGCGTAGCAGGGTCGGGGGTCGGGGGTTCACCCCTCCACTTT.

This clone was counted only a few times. The V and J genes are TRBV28 and TRBJ1-6; no clear D gene. CDR3 length equals 16 residues. V lost 6 bases and J lost 0, with 12 bases in between. Per the germline V gene, CDR1 is MDHEN and CDR2 is SYDVKM. The CDR3 spells CASRDPGSSYNSPLHF. The DNA of the CDR3 is TGTGCCAGCAGGGACCCCGGGAGCTCCTATAATTCACCCCTCCACTTT.

The chain carries TRBV27 and TRBJ2-7; 10 bases agree with TRBD1. This CDR3 comprises 15 residues. CDR1 and CDR2 from the germline V gene are MNHEY and SMNVEV (reference sequence). Losses at the gene ends were 6 bases for V and 1 base for J; bases not matched to a gene: 6. The CDR3 nucleotides read TGTGCCAGCAGCCCTCGGGACAGGGGTTCCTACGAGCAGTACTTC. Its protein is CASSPRDRGSYEQYF.

The V call is TRBV5-5, the J call TRBJ1-1; 10 nucleotides align to TRBD1. This CDR3 is built from 17 residues. V shed 3 bases and J 1 base; nucleotides not matched to a gene: 9. Germline V lookup: CDR1 SGHKS, CDR2 YYEKEE (reference sequence). CDR3 coding DNA: TGTGCCAGCAGCTCGACGGACAGGGGGAGAGGGAACACTGAAGCTTTCTTT. Residues: CASSSTDRGRGNTEAFF.

The chain combines TRBV2 with TRBJ1-2; 7 bases agree with TRBD1. Unmatched junction bases numbered 7, after V lost 6 bases and J lost 3 bases. CDR1 and CDR2 from the germline V gene are SNHLY and FYNNEI. The CDR3 runs 14 residues. CDR3: CASRLGGSDYGYTF. The CDR3 bases are TGTGCCAGCAGGTTAGGGGGCTCAGACTATGGCTACACCTTC.

The chain carries TRBV6-4 and TRBJ2-3, with a possible D match to TRBD2 (6 bases). V was shortened by 6 bases and J by 2 bases, with 12 bases between the two germline ends. The CDR3 consists of 14 residues. Germline V gene sequence: CDR1 MRHNA, CDR2 SNTAGT. In DNA, the CDR3 is TGTGCCAGCAGCCGACTAGGAGTCACAGATACGCAGTATTTT. Translated, it gives CASSRLGVTDTQYF.

In its sample, this clone was seen a few times. The CDR3 reads CASSQPSRAGQPQHF. CDR3 DNA sequence: TGCGCCAGCAGCCAACCGAGCAGGGCCGGTCAGCCCCAGCATTTT. The genes are TRBV4-1 and TRBJ1-5; possible D gene TRBD1, 5 bases. Germline V gene lookup returns CDR1 MGHRA and CDR2 YSYEKL. The CDR3 contains 15 residues. V lost 2 bases, J lost 6 bases, and 14 bases lay in between.

The chain links TRBV5-1 to TRBJ2-5; D might be TRBD2 (6 bases). Germline-derived CDR1 and CDR2 are SGHRS and YFSETQ. This CDR3 spans 14 amino acids. Trimming left V 4 bases short and J 5 bases short, with 15 bases between. This chain's CDR3 is CASSTRLGVETQYF. CDR3 in DNA: TGCGCCAGCAGCACTAGACTAGGCGTGGAGACCCAGTACTTC.

The chain links TRBV10-1 to TRBJ2-2; TRBD2 agrees at 7 bases. Germline lookup yields CDR1 WNHNN and CDR2 SYGVQD (reference sequence). Unmatched junction bases numbered 4, after V lost 0 bases and J lost 6 bases. The CDR3 is 15 amino acids. The CDR3, as DNA: TGCGCCAGCAGTGAGTCGGGGGGGATGCCCGGGGAGCTGTTTTTT. Amino acid sequence: CASSESGGMPGELFF.

This clone was counted a few times. The chain links TRBV21-1 to TRBJ1-1; the table's D gene call, TRBD1, was not cross checked with the DNA. TRBV21-1 is a listed pseudogene. This CDR3 has 17 amino acids. In DNA, the CDR3 is TGTGCCAGCATACGTCAGACAGGGGTGATCGGGAACACTGAAGCTTTCTTT. Translated: CASIRQTGVIGNTEAFF.